This TCR beta chain was observed in a study of T-cell reconstitution after alpha-beta-depleted transplantation in children. For this clonotype: A junction end diverges from the germline sequence, so it may reflect a read error.

The CDR3 length is 13 residues. Per the germline V gene, CDR1 is MGHRA and CDR2 is YSYEKL. The TCRbeta library was prepared with unique molecular identifiers. One entry per CDR3 protein, called by TCRdb with MiXCR from the PCR reads. The profile shows around 300,000 distinct CDR3 sequences, more than 9% of them singletons. The clonotype comes from a male patient under 10 years old who had a stem cell transplant for chronic granulomatous disease, so the T cells may come from the graft donor. This rearrangement joins TRBV4-1 to TRBJ1-1; D might be TRBD1 (5 bases). The specimen was peripheral blood, collected 180 days after TCRalphabeta/CD19-depleted stem cell transplant. The CDR3, as DNA: TGCGCCAGCAGCCAATCTCCAGGGACTGGAGCTTTCTTT. It codes for CASSQSPGTGAFF.